Listed below are T cell receptor beta chains from one sample, sequenced in a study of shared clonotypes between healthy human individuals. Clones were read by immunoSEQ multiplex PCR, and TCRdb kept only the in-frame ones, dropping some. The table shows a few million clones, with more than 80% occurring only once. The sequenced sample was naive CD4+ T cells from PBMCs. The receptor set was obtained from a man aged 18 to 29 in good health. Some clones in this sample may be carry-over from other donors' samples. Each CDR3 is given with its conserved first and last residue. The D gene is left open where the match is weak.

.	TRBV30	TRBJ1-1	14	CAWTYRVRDTEAFF	TGTGCCTGGACCTACAGGGTTCGGGACACTGAAGCTTTCTTT
.	TRBV9	TRBJ2-1	14	CASSVGGAYNEQFF	TGTGCCAGCAGCGTAGGCGGAGCCTACAATGAGCAGTTCTTC
TRBD1	TRBV5-6	TRBJ2-7	15	CASSPLGQGSHEQYF	TGTGCCAGCAGCCCCTTGGGACAGGGTTCCCACGAGCAGTACTTC
TRBD2	TRBV15	TRBJ2-1	17	CATSRRGLAGGHNEQFF	TGTGCCACCAGCAGACGCGGACTAGCGGGAGGGCACAATGAGCAGTTCTTC
TRBD1	TRBV7-2	TRBJ1-5	17	CASTRSPGQGANQPQHF	TGTGCCAGCACTCGCAGCCCGGGACAGGGGGCGAATCAGCCCCAGCATTTT
.	TRBV5-6	TRBJ2-5	15	CASSLAIAVQETQYF	TGTGCCAGCAGCTTGGCCATAGCGGTACAAGAGACCCAGTACTTC
.	TRBV6-5	TRBJ1-1	15	CASSYSGQGNTEAFF	TGTGCCAGCAGTTACTCCGGCCAGGGGAATACTGAAGCTTTCTTT
.	TRBV28	TRBJ2-1	15	CASSLVVGSYNEQFF	TGTGCCAGCAGTTTAGTGGTCGGGAGCTACAATGAGCAGTTCTTC
TRBD1	TRBV9	TRBJ1-4	16	CASSVGQGAFNEKLFF	TGTGCCAGCAGCGTAGGTCAGGGGGCCTTTAATGAAAAACTGTTTTTT
.	TRBV6-1	TRBJ1-3	15	CASIESHYSGNTIYF	TGTGCCAGCATCGAGAGTCACTACTCTGGAAACACCATATATTTT